This paragraph reports one T cell receptor beta chain. Its antigen is not identified. TCRdb itself ran the 5' RACE reads through MiXCR, one entry per CDR3 protein. The data show fewer than 500,000 distinct CDR3 sequences, roughly 25% seen once. The source of the sample is a study of T-cell memory formation after mild COVID-19. On the study more broadly: TCR clusters mostly belonged to single donors.

From germline, CDR1 is SGHRS and CDR2 YFSETQ. The CDR3 totals 14 residues. The germline V and J ends were trimmed by 4 bases and 4 bases, with 14 bases remaining between them. General study findings and limits: Day 15 to 85 contracting clones showed balanced CD4/CD8; later expanders leaned CD4+.

The chain combines TRBV5-1 with TRBJ1-2; perhaps TRBD1 as D (5 bases). This sequence originates from an adult woman who had mild COVID-19 (a few samples of this study predate the infection). Cell type and time point are not known. Sequencing used PBMCs or a T cell subset sorted from them (not recorded which). The CDR3 loop reads CASSDTQGIYGYTF. The CDR3 DNA sequence: TGCGCCAGCAGCGACACTCAGGGTATCTATGGCTACACCTTC. The variable domain in full, completed from reference TRBV5-1 and TRBJ1-2, reads KAGVTQTPRYLIKTRGQQVTLSCSPISGHRSVSWYQQTPGQGLQFLFEYFSETQRNKGNFPGRFSGRQFSNSRSEMNVSTLELGDSALYLCASSDTQGIYGYTFGSGTRLTVV.